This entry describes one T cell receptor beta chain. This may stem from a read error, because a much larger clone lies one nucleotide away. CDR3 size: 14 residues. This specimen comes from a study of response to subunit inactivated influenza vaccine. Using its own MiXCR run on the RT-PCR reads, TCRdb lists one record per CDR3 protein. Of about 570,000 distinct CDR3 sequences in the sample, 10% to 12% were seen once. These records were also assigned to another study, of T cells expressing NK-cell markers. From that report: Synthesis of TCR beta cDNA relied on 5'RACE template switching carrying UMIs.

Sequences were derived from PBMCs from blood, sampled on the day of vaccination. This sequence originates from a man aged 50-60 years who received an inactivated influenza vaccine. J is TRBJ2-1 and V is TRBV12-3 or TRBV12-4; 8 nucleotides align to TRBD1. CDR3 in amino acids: CASSPTGAYNKQFF. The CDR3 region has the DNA TGTGCCAGCAGCCCGACAGGGGCCTACAATAAGCAGTTCTTC.